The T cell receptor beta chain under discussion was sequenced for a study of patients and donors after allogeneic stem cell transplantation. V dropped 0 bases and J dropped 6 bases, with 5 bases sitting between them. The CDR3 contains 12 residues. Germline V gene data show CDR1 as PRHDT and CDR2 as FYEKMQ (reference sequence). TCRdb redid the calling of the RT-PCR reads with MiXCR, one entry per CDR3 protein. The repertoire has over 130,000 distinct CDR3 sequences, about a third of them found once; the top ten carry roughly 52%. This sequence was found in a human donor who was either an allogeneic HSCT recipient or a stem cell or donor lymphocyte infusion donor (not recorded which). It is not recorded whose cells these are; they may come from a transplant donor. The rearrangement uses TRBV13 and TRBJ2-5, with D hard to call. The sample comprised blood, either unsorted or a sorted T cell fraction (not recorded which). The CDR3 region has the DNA TGTGCCAGCAGCTTAGGCCGGAAGACCCAGTACTTC. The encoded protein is CASSLGRKTQYF.